The T cell receptor (beta chain) under discussion was sequenced for a study of CD8+ T cells in alopecia areata. Across the study: It was oral tofacitinib, at 5 to 10 mg twice daily, that treated patients received. Study-wide results and limits: Administration of tofacitinib significantly diminished scalp clonality and expanded CD8+ clones within the top 100.

On this clone: What it binds is unknown.

Investigators isolated RNA and reverse transcribed it into cDNA to act as the sequencing template. Sequencing was performed with immunoSEQ multiplex PCR; in TCRdb, only in-frame clones are kept and a portion is missing. Here the sample spans around 180,000 clones, roughly 60% being singletons. This CDR3 contains 16 residues. Trimming took 2 bases from V and 4 from J; bases not matched to a gene: 10. CDR1 and CDR2 from the germline V gene are SGHTA and FQGTGA. Regarding treatment: oral pan-JAK inhibitor, 5-10 mg twice daily. This TCR derives from a human donor with alopecia areata. The J gene is TRBJ1-2, the V gene TRBV7-3, with 7 bases lining up with TRBD1. Sequences were derived from CD4+ T cells sorted from blood, sampled at week 24, from a patient treated with tofacitinib. For the CDR3, the DNA is TGTGCCAGCAGCTTATACCGACAGGGACTGGTCTATGGCTACACCTTC. Its translation is CASSLYRQGLVYGYTF. Combining the CDR3 with reference TRBV7-3 and TRBJ1-2 gives the whole variable domain GAGVSQTPSNKVTEKGKYVELRCDPISGHTALYWYRQSLGQGPEFLIYFQGTGAADDSGLPNDRFFAVRPEGSVSTLKIQRTERGDSAVYLCASSLYRQGLVYGYTFGSGTRLTVV.